Detailed here is one T cell receptor (beta chain). Between the trimmed V and J ends, which lost 3 bases and 4 bases, there was a span of 13 bases. CDR3 size: 15 residues. Germline V lookup: CDR1 LNHDA, CDR2 SQIVND (reference sequence). Method: immunoSEQ multiplex PCR; TCRdb's copy keeps in-frame clones and lacks some. The sample lists over 200,000 clones, roughly 92% occurring once. The source of the sample is a study of blood T cell repertoires in COVID-19. Study-wide context: PBMCs, B-cell-depleted T cells, or T cells were the source of the cDNA or gDNA that made up the material.

Seattle cases were enrolled at active infection and followed longitudinally. The clonotype comes from a man aged 55-75 years with COVID-19, enrolled during active disease. The sample consisted of peripheral blood. This sequence joins TRBV19 and TRBJ1-5, with unresolved D. CDR3 coding DNA: TGTGCCAGTAGTATGGAGGGCCGGATAAATCAGCCCCAGCATTTT. It translates to CASSMEGRINQPQHF. Using reference TRBV19 and TRBJ1-5 for the parts outside the CDR3, the full variable domain is DGGITQSPKYLFRKEGQNVTLSCEQNLNHDAMYWYRQDPGQGLRLIYYSQIVNDFQKGDIAEGYSVSREKKESFPLTVTSAQKNPTAFYLCASSMEGRINQPQHFGDGTRLSIL.